Below are 25 T cell receptor beta chains sequenced from a single sample in a study of T cells in Graves' hyperthyroidism and ophthalmopathy. Amplified regions were TCR beta CDR3 sequences from RNA transcripts. RT-PCR in the first round (using the HTBI primer set) targeted the TCR CDR3. MiXCR was run by TCRdb on the multiplex PCR reads, yielding one entry per CDR3 protein. Found here are 400,000 or so distinct CDR3 sequences, around 15% of them singletons; the top ten hold under 30%. The sample consisted of blood. The receptors come from a man between 45 and 60 years old with Graves' ophthalmopathy.

The sample holds a few counts of this clonotype. A much bigger clone sits one base away, suggesting this may be a read error. The chain has TRBV9 and TRBJ2-3, with TRBD2 matching over 8 bases. V was clipped by 0 bases and J by 2 bases; unmatched bases: 2. The CDR3 totals 15 residues. From germline, CDR1 is SGDLS and CDR2 YYNGEE. The CDR3 DNA follows: TGTGCCAGCAGCGTAGGACTAGCGCACACAGATACGCAGTATTTT. Residues: CASSVGLAHTDTQYF.

This rearrangement joins TRBV20-1 to TRBJ2-6, with D hard to call. V lost 6 bases and J lost 0, with 18 bases in between. The CDR3 contains 17 residues. The germline V gene has CDR1 DFQATT and CDR2 SNEGSKA (reference sequence). The CDR3 is CSATRTGIGSGANVLTF. CDR3 nucleotide sequence: TGCAGTGCAACGCGAACCGGCATTGGCTCTGGGGCCAACGTCCTGACTTTC.

This clonotype was seen at least ten times. J is TRBJ2-1 and V is TRBV18; possible D gene TRBD1, 6 bases. Trimming removed 5 bases at V and 0 bases at J, with 11 bases between. CDR3 length: 15 residues. Germline V lookup: CDR1 KGHSH, CDR2 LQKENI. The CDR3 sequence is CASSNRASSYNEQFF. CDR3 nucleotide sequence: TGTGCCAGCTCAAACAGGGCCAGCTCCTACAATGAGCAGTTCTTC.

The chain recombines TRBV12-3 or TRBV12-4 with TRBJ2-1; TRBD2 matches 12 bases. Trimming cost V 6 bases and J 5 bases; bases outside gene matches: 8. CDR3 size: 16 residues. The CDR3 here is CASSLPGLAGHNEQFF. CDR3 bases: TGTGCCAGCAGCCTACCGGGACTAGCGGGCCACAATGAGCAGTTCTTC.

This clonotype was picked up many times. The chain recombines TRBV2 with TRBJ2-1; D may be TRBD1 or TRBD2 (5 bases each). The CDR3 loop spans 15 amino acids. Trimming left V 7 bases short and J 2 bases short, with 15 bases between. Germline CDR1 reads SNHLY; CDR2 reads FYNNEI. The CDR3: CASTALGETYNEQFF. CDR3 bases: TGTGCCAGCACGGCTCTAGGGGAGACCTACAATGAGCAGTTCTTC.

This clonotype was seen many times. This chain uses TRBV7-9 with TRBJ1-1; TRBD1 might be the D (6 bases). CDR3 length: 12 amino acids. Deletions cut 7 bases from V and 12 bases from J, with 18 bases between. Germline lookup yields CDR1 SEHNR and CDR2 FQNEAQ (reference sequence). CDR3 nucleotides: TGTGCCAGCAACCCGTCCGGACAGTTACCTTTCTTT. It is translated as CASNPSGQLPFF.

The chain carries TRBV7-8 and TRBJ2-1; weak D call: TRBD1 (6 bases). The CDR3 totals 14 residues. V was clipped by 6 bases and J by 8 bases, with 17 bases between them. Germline V gene lookup returns CDR1 SGHVS and CDR2 FQNEAQ. CDR3 DNA: TGTGCCAGCAGTTCCAGGGGTAGAGTGGATGAGCAGTTCTTC. Encoded protein: CASSSRGRVDEQFF.

The chain carries TRBV7-9 and TRBJ2-1, with D possibly TRBD2 on 5 matching bases. Trimming took 4 bases from V and 4 from J, leaving 11 bases between them. The V gene's germline CDR1 is SEHNR and CDR2 FQNEAQ (reference sequence). The CDR3 extends over 14 amino acids. CDR3 nucleotide sequence: TGTGCCAGCAGCTCCTTCGCGGGTTACAATGAGCAGTTCTTC. It specifies CASSSFAGYNEQFF.

The chain employs TRBV19 and TRBJ2-5, with 9 bases that match TRBD2. Germline V gives CDR1 LNHDA, CDR2 SQIVND (reference sequence). The CDR3 has 13 amino acids. The junction had 8 bases not matched to a gene; V was cut back by 10 bases and J by 5 bases. DNA for the CDR3: TGTGCCACCCACGGACTAGCGCGGGAGACCCAGTACTTC. As protein: CATHGLARETQYF. The full variable domain, its missing parts supplied by reference TRBV19 and TRBJ2-5, is DGGITQSPKYLFRKEGQNVTLSCEQNLNHDAMYWYRQDPGQGLRLIYYSQIVNDFQKGDIAEGYSVSREKKESFPLTVTSAQKNPTAFYLCATHGLARETQYFGPGTRLLVL.

As concerns this clonotype: This clone may be a read error of a much larger clone one base away. The chain joins TRBV20-1 to TRBJ2-1; 10 bases line up with TRBD1. V trimming: 0 bases; J trimming: 13 bases; junction bases outside the gene matches: 12. This CDR3 is 15 amino acids long. In germline, CDR1 is DFQATT, CDR2 SNEGSKA (reference sequence). Here the CDR3 DNA reads TGCAGTGCTAGAGATGACAGGGGGCGCTTAGAGACCCAGTTCTTC. This sequence encodes CSARDDRGRLETQFF.

This clonotype was counted ten times or more. The genes are TRBV2 and TRBJ2-6; D is uncertain. This CDR3 has 16 amino acids. The germline CDR1 and CDR2 sequences are SNHLY and FYNNEI. V lost 7 bases, J lost 0 bases, and 13 bases lay in between. CDR3: CASMAALPSGANVLTF. In DNA form, the CDR3 reads TGTGCCAGCATGGCAGCATTGCCCTCTGGGGCCAACGTCCTGACTTTC.

This clonotype was picked up many times. V gene TRBV11-2 combines with J gene TRBJ2-5; the D gene is possibly TRBD1 (7 bases). The CDR3 is made up of 15 amino acids. Germline CDR1 SGHAT, CDR2 FQNNGV. V was clipped by 0 bases and J by 7 bases, with 15 bases between them. The CDR3: CASSLETGRFGTQYF. For the CDR3, the DNA is TGTGCCAGCAGCTTAGAGACAGGGAGGTTCGGGACCCAGTACTTC.

This clonotype was recorded many times. The gene calls are TRBV11-2 and TRBJ2-1; D could derive from TRBD1 or TRBD2 (5 bases each). The V end lost 5 bases, the J end lost 3 bases, and 20 bases lay between the germline ends. This CDR3 spans 17 amino acids. The germline V gene has CDR1 SGHAT and CDR2 FQNNGV. CDR3 sequence reads: CASSNNQILGVYNEQFF. The DNA for the CDR3 is TGTGCCAGCAGCAATAACCAGATCTTGGGGGTCTACAATGAGCAGTTCTTC.

The chain links TRBV5-1 to TRBJ1-3; 8 bases agree with TRBD1. The V segment lost 2 bases and the J segment 2 bases; nucleotides outside the gene matches: 6. Germline V gene data show CDR1 as SGHRS and CDR2 as YFSETQ. CDR3 length: 16 residues. The CDR3 loop reads CASSFWDRSPGNTIYF. The CDR3 region has the DNA TGCGCCAGCAGCTTTTGGGACAGGTCTCCTGGAAACACCATATATTTT.

This chain joins TRBV19 and TRBJ2-1; TRBD2 matches at 9 bases. The CDR3 runs to 14 residues. With 8 bases clipped from V and 3 bases from J, the junction kept 5 bases outside the gene matches. Per the germline V gene, CDR1 is LNHDA and CDR2 is SQIVND (reference sequence). The CDR3 region is CASSREGIYNEQFF. CDR3 coding DNA: TGTGCCAGTTCGCGGGAGGGCATCTACAATGAGCAGTTCTTC.

Note on this clonotype: A much larger clone lies one base from this, so it may be a read error. The CDR3 nucleotides are TGTGCCAGCAGTTTAGAAGCGGGAATGGATTACAATGAGCAGTACTTC. Translated: CASSLEAGMDYNEQYF. The rearrangement uses TRBV28 and TRBJ2-1; 7 bases are a match to TRBD2. The end of the DNA aligns better with TRBJ2-7, so the J call may be wrong. The germline CDR1 and CDR2 sequences are MDHEN and SYDVKM. The CDR3 sequence is 16 residues long.

The chain links TRBV5-6 to TRBJ1-5; TRBD1 matches 9 bases. Germline CDR1 and CDR2: SGHDT and YYEEEE. Unmatched junction bases numbered 8, after V lost 6 bases and J lost 7 bases. The CDR3 has 14 residues. CDR3 in amino acids: CASTRQGEEQPQHF. CDR3 DNA: TGTGCCAGCACACGACAGGGGGAGGAACAGCCCCAGCATTTT.

This clonotype came up many times. This chain links TRBV11-3 with TRBJ2-4, with D hard to call. The CDR3 runs to 13 residues. The V gene's germline CDR1 is SGHNT and CDR2 YENEEA. V dropped 0 bases and J dropped 10 bases, with 10 bases sitting between them. CDR3 in amino acids: CASSLETGVIQYF. The DNA for the CDR3 is TGTGCCAGCAGCTTAGAAACGGGTGTGATTCAGTACTTC.

This clonotype was counted at least ten times. The chain is built from TRBV3-1 and TRBJ2-5, with no clear D. The V gene's germline CDR1 is LGHDT and CDR2 YNNKEL (reference sequence). Deletions cut 0 bases from V and 4 bases from J, with 12 bases between. The CDR3 is 15 amino acids. CDR3 region: CASSQDGPLVETQYF. The CDR3, as DNA: TGTGCCAGCAGCCAAGATGGTCCCCTGGTAGAGACCCAGTACTTC.

The rearrangement links TRBV20-1 to TRBJ2-5; D gene ambiguous. Trimming pared 1 base from V and 1 base from J, leaving 10 bases between. In germline, CDR1 is DFQATT, CDR2 SNEGSKA (reference sequence). The CDR3 has 14 residues. The CDR3 region is CSARGRSVQETQYF. The CDR3 DNA sequence: TGCAGTGCTAGAGGACGGAGCGTCCAAGAGACCCAGTACTTC.

The chain uses TRBV27 and TRBJ1-4; D gene uncertain. This CDR3 has 12 amino acids. Germline V gene data show CDR1 as MNHEY and CDR2 as SMNVEV (reference sequence). V lost 6 bases and J lost 5, with 7 bases in between. The CDR3 spells CASSRLNEKLFF. Here the CDR3 DNA reads TGTGCCAGCAGCCGACTCAATGAAAAACTGTTTTTT.

The rearrangement links TRBV7-2 to TRBJ1-5, with D possibly matching TRBD1 (5 bases). From germline, CDR1 is SGHTA and CDR2 FQGNSA. CDR3 length equals 15 residues. Trimming took off 1 base at V and 6 bases at J, with 13 bases between the two ends. CDR3 sequence reads: CASSLEQGRIQPQHF. For the CDR3, the DNA is TGTGCCAGCAGCTTAGAGCAGGGTCGGATTCAGCCCCAGCATTTT.

The rearrangement joins TRBV10-3 to TRBJ2-5; 9 bases line up with TRBD1. This CDR3 has 14 residues. The V and J ends lost 1 base and 5 bases, in that order; junction bases with no gene match: 2. From germline, CDR1 is ENHRY and CDR2 SYGVKD. This CDR3 reads CAISEFTGGETQYF. The CDR3 DNA reads TGTGCCATCAGTGAGTTTACAGGGGGCGAGACCCAGTACTTC.

This clonotype was counted ten times or more. The CDR3 region is CASSVAQRDTQYF. The DNA of the CDR3 is TGTGCCAGCAGTGTCGCCCAAAGAGATACGCAGTATTTT. The chain uses TRBV6-1 and TRBJ2-3; D unresolved. The CDR3 runs to 13 residues. Germline V gives CDR1 MNHNS, CDR2 SASEGT. With 4 bases removed from V and 5 bases from J, the gap between germline ends came to 10 bases.

This clonotype was observed many times. The genes are TRBV7-9 and TRBJ2-7, with D uncertain. In germline, CDR1 is SEHNR, CDR2 FQNEAQ (reference sequence). The germline V and J ends were trimmed by 5 bases and 3 bases, with 8 bases remaining between them. The CDR3 is 12 amino acids. The CDR3 reads CASSSVDYEQYF. The CDR3 nucleotides are TGTGCCAGCAGCAGCGTAGACTACGAGCAGTACTTC.